The clone carrying this T cell receptor (beta chain) was seen ten or more times. The antigen is unknown. Compared with germline, one end of the junction differs, possibly owing to a read error. TCRdb re-called the multiplex PCR reads with MiXCR, one entry per CDR3 protein. The profile shows some 140,000 distinct CDR3 sequences, approximately 22% of them singletons. The entry originates in a study of breast tumors, draining lymph nodes, adjacent tissues. Study-level findings and limits: That most tumor T cells come from lymph nodes remained unproven. Compared with basal-like, luminal-like tumors shared significantly more repertoire with nontumor tissue.

Samples came from axillary lymph nodes draining the breast cancer. The sample taken for sequencing was axillary lymph node tissue. The source of this sequence is a female donor with breast cancer. Some clones in this sample may be carry-over from other donors' samples.

Written as DNA, the CDR3 is TGTGCCAGCAGTTCGGAGGCAGATCCTCCGGTCTTC. Translated, it gives CASSSEADPPVF. The J gene is TRBJ2-1, the V gene TRBV28, with D tentatively TRBD2 (5 bases). Germline lookup yields CDR1 MDHEN and CDR2 SYDVKM. The CDR3 has 12 residues.